Listed below are T cell receptor beta chains from one sample, sequenced in a study of human thymus T cells. Sequencing used immunoSEQ multiplex PCR; TCRdb keeps in-frame clones, though not all of them. The sample records tens of thousands of clones, approximately 96% being singletons. Material: thymus tissue. All receptors derive from a boy younger than two with a congenital heart defect but otherwise immunologically healthy. CDR3s leave out the opening cysteine and the closing phenylalanine or tryptophan.

cdr3_length,v_call,cdr3_aa
13,TRBV5-6,ASSRDPPSNTEAF
13,TRBV4-1,ASSLAPAANEKLF
14,TRBV7-9,ASSLGGQANTGELF
15,TRBV5-1,ASSSGGPHLNTGELF
13,TRBV28,ASSFSGTANTEAF
16,TRBV5-1,ASSLTRGREGLFNEQF
14,TRBV10-2,ASPYPGLAGGHTQY
10,TRBV6-5,ASSPASGRYT
13,TRBV4-1,ASSQGPLLYNEQF
15,TRBV4-3,ASSQDRWGQGALEQY
8,TRBV6-1,ASTGYGYT